The sequence of this T cell receptor beta chain was determined in a study of blood T cell repertoires in COVID-19. Profiled with immunoSEQ multiplex PCR; TCRdb holds only in-frame clones, not every one. The sample lists under 15,000 clones; 75% to 85% were seen once. This CDR3 spans 15 amino acids. Unmatched junction bases numbered 9, after V lost 5 bases and J lost 5 bases. Germline values: CDR1 MNHNY, CDR2 SVGAGI (reference sequence). This chain joins TRBV6-6 and TRBJ2-1; 7 bases line up with TRBD1. The clonotype was recovered from a man aged 40-55 years with active or convalescent COVID-19. Sequencing was performed on peripheral blood. CDR3 DNA sequence: TGTGCCAGCAGTACAACAGGGGTTATGGACAATGAGCAGTTCTTC. Protein product: CASSTTGVMDNEQFF.